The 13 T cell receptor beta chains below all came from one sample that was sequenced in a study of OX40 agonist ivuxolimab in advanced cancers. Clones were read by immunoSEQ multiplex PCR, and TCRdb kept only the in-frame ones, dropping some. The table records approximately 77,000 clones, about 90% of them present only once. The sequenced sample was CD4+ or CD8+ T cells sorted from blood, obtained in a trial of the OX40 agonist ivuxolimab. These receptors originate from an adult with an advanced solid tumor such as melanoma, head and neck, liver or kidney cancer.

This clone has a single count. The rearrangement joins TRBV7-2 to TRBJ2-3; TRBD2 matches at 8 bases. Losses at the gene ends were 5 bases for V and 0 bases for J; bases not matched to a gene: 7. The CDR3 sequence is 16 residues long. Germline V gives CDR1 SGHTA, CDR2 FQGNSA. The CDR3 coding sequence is TGTGCCAGCAGCAAAGTAGCGGGACTAAGCACAGATACGCAGTATTTT. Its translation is CASSKVAGLSTDTQYF.

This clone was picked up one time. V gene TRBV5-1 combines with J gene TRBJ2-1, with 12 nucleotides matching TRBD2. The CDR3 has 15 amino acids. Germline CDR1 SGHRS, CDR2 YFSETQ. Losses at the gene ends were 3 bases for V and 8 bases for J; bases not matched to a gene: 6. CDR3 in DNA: TGCGCCAGCAGCTCTCTAGCGGGAGGGGTCTATGAGCAGTTCTTC. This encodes CASSSLAGGVYEQFF.

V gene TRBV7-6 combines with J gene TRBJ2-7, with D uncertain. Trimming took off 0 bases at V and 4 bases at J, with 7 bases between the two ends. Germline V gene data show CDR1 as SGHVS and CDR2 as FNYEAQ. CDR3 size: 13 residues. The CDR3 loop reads CASSLAVRYEQYF. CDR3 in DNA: TGTGCCAGCAGCTTAGCGGTTCGTTACGAGCAGTACTTC.

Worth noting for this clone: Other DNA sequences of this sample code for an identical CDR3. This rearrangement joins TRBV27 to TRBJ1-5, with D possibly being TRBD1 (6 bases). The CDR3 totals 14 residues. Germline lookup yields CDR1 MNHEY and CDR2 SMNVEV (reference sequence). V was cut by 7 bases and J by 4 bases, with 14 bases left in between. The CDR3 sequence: CASKRTVSNQPQHF. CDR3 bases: TGTGCCAGCAAACGGACAGTAAGTAATCAGCCCCAGCATTTT.

The CDR3 loop reads CAWSTSDNEQFF. For the CDR3, the DNA is TGTGCCTGGAGTACTAGCGACAATGAGCAGTTCTTC. The rearrangement uses TRBV30 and TRBJ2-1; 7 bases line up with TRBD2. The CDR3 has 12 residues. The trim removed 2 bases at V and 5 bases at J, leaving 0 bases unmatched. Germline CDR1 and CDR2: GTSNPN and SVGIG (reference sequence).

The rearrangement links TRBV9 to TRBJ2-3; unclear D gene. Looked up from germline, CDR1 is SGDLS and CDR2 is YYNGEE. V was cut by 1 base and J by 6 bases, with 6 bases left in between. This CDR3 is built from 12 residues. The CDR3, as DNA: TGTGCCAGCAGCGTAATGATGGATACGCAGTATTTT. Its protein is CASSVMMDTQYF.

The CDR3 here is CASSLRGPRNTIYF. The CDR3 coding sequence is TGTGCCAGCAGTCTGAGGGGGCCGCGAAACACCATATATTTT. The chain uses TRBV11-2 and TRBJ1-3; 7 nucleotides agree with TRBD1. Germline lookup yields CDR1 SGHAT and CDR2 FQNNGV. There are 14 residues in the CDR3. The V and J ends lost 6 bases and 5 bases, in that order; junction bases with no gene match: 7. Together with reference TRBV11-2 and TRBJ1-3, the CDR3 gives the full variable domain: EAGVAQSPRYKIIEKRQSVAFWCNPISGHATLYWYQQILGQGPKLLIQFQNNGVVDDSQLPKDRFSAERLKGVDSTLKIQPAKLEDSAVYLCASSLRGPRNTIYFGEGSWLTVV.

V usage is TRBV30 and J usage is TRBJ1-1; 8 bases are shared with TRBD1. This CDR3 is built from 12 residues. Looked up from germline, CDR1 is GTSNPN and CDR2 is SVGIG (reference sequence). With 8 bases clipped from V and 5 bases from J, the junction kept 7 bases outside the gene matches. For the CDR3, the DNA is TGTGCCGGATCCAGGGGGCAGACTGAAGCTTTCTTT. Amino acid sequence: CAGSRGQTEAFF.

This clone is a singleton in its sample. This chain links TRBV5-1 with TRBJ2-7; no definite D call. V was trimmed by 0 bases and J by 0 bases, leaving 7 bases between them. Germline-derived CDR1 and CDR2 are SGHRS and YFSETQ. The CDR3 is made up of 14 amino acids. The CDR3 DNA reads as TGCGCCAGCAGCTTGGCCGCGGCCTCCTACGAGCAGTACTTC. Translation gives CASSLAAASYEQYF.

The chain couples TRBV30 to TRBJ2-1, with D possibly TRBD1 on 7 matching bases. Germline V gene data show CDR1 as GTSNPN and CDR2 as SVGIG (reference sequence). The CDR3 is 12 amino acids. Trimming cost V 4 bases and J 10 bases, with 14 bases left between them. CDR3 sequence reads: CAWNSGGTEQFF. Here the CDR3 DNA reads TGTGCCTGGAACTCAGGGGGGACAGAGCAGTTCTTC.

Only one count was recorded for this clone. CDR3 nucleotide sequence: TGTGCCAGCACACCGCGACTCCCTGGGGACAATGAGCAGTTCTTC. This codes for CASTPRLPGDNEQFF. This rearrangement joins TRBV28 to TRBJ2-1; D not certain. The CDR3 contains 15 residues. From germline, CDR1 is MDHEN and CDR2 SYDVKM. V lost 7 bases to trimming and J lost 5 bases, with 18 bases between them.

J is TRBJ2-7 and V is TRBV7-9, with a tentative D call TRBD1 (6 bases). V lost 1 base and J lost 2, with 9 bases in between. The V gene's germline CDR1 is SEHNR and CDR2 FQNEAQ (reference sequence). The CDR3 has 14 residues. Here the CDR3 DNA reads TGTGCCAGCAGCTTAGAACAGGGAACCTACGAGCAGTACTTC. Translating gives CASSLEQGTYEQYF.

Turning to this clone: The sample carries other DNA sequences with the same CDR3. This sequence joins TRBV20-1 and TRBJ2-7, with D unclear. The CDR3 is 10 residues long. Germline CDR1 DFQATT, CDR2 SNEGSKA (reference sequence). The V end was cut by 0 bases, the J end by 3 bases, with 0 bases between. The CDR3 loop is CSARDYEQYF. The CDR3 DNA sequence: TGCAGTGCTAGAGACTACGAGCAGTACTTC.